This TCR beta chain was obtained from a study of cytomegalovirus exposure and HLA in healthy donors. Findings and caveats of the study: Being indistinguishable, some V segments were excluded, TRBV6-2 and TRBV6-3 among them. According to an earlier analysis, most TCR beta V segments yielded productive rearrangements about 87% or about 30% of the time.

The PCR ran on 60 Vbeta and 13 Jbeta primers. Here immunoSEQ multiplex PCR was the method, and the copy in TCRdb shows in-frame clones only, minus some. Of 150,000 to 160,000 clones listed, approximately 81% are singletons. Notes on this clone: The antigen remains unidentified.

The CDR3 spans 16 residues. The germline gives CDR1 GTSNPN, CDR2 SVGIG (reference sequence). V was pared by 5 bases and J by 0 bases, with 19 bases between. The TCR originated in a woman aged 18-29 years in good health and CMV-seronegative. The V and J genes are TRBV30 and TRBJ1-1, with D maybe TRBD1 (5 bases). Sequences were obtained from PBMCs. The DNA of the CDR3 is TGTGCCTGGGGTCTTGGGACTCCGAGCCTGAACACTGAAGCTTTCTTT. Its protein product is CAWGLGTPSLNTEAFF.